The subject of this entry is one TCR beta chain. Its target antigen remains unknown. No base-level quality is on record; no much larger clone is a single base apart. The sample originates from a study of blood T cells in healthy people across ages (dated by TCRdb to between 2015 and 2016). Study-level background: In model experiments, template switching captured about one uniquely barcoded TCR beta cDNA molecule for every two T cells. Using deep sequencing normalized with unique cDNA molecular identifiers, the study measured how TCR beta repertoire diversity changes with age. Four age groups were formed from the donors: young (average about 16 years), middle-aged (less than 40), aged (62) and long-lived (82). To avoid experimental bias, donors of different ages were randomly spread across the sequencing lanes. The study analyzed two additional independent replicas of 1 million unique cDNA reads from the same blood draw for two donors, one aged 18 to 30 and one aged 80 or older.

The library relied on 5' RACE. A second PCR of about 6 to 11 cycles was run with a J-beta primer mix and a sample-barcoded 5' primer. Each TCR beta cDNA molecule received a unique molecular identifier from a template-switch 5' adaptor carrying 12 random nucleotides. At least 2.5 million CDR3-containing paired-end reads were obtained from each sample. First-strand cDNA was synthesized from all RNA with the Mint cDNA synthesis kit, primed by a TRBC-specific oligonucleotide. All cDNA was treated with uracil-DNA glycosylase and then went through a first 18-cycle PCR with the universal primers M1SS and BC2_uni_R. Per the original workflow: Each sample was normalized by randomly selecting 1 million high-quality reads, each carrying a distinct molecular identifier. Instead of being binned into consensus sequences, reads that shared molecular identifiers were thrown out. MiTCR, set to a Q25 quality threshold and the strictest error-elimination algorithm, was used for CDR3 identification, clonotype clustering and error correction. A nonparametric unseen species model with Euler transformation was used to estimate lower-bound total TCR beta diversity. TCRdb reworked the public reads: Q25 trimming with fastp, MiXCR clone assembly, productive beta chains retained. All rows with the same CDR3 protein become a single entry with the most common DNA and genes. What appears here as the V and J calls and clone size reflects TCRdb's work, not the paper's. For this sample there are approximately 2,000,000 distinct CDR3 sequences; 30% to 40% appear just once. The top ten constitute about 23% of the sample.

General conclusions and limits of the study: Because the CMV infection status of the donors was unknown, age-related changes in expanded clonotypes may potentially have been confounded. A strong correlation was found between observed TCR beta diversity and the percentage of naive T cells measured by flow cytometry. Observed TCR beta diversity per million T cells fell roughly linearly with age, and a significant reduction was already apparent by age around 39. Estimates of total diversity based on one million sequenced T cells were regarded as lower bounds and as underestimates. Compared with the aged group, the long-lived group had more naive CD4+ T cells, fewer expanded clones and increased TCR diversity, a pattern suggesting age selection. Because profiling used bulk unsorted PBMCs, naive and antigen-experienced compartments could not be compared conclusively.

The roughly 39 donors, aged about 6 to 90 years, were systemically healthy Caucasian individuals from Russia. Each donor gave approximately 10 milliliters of peripheral blood, collected into EDTA-treated Vacutainer tubes. Ficoll-Paque density-gradient centrifugation was used to isolate PBMCs, with at least 6.5 million per sample. Trizol reagent was used to extract total RNA from PBMCs, with at least 6 micrograms per sample. The percentages of naive CD45RAhigh/CD27high T cells were determined by flow cytometry on a PBMC aliquot from every donor. This clonotype was obtained from a human donor in good health. Sequences were obtained from blood.

The CDR3 protein is CSVGIRDRGTEAFF. At the DNA level, the sequence is TGCAGCGTTGGAATCCGGGACAGGGGGACTGAAGCTTTCTTT. In this chain, TRBV29-1 is recombined with TRBJ1-1, with TRBD1 matching 11 junction bases. The CDR3 contains 14 residues, cysteine and phenylalanine counted. Only the CDR3 portion is preserved as DNA: 42 bases, with reading frame beginning at the first base. Reading the germline V gene gives CDR1 SQVTM and CDR2 ANQGSEA. V ends up 4 bases short and J 5 bases short, with an unmatched junction base count of 6.